This TCR beta chain was recovered during a study of T cell responses to AZD1222 COVID-19 vaccine. Study-wide results and caveats: Nearly half of the spike-specific TCRs reportedly recognize variant regions that carry no mutations. There were repertoire samples only from the period after the peak T cell response. Donors were largely white British and mainly female; clonal diversity was possibly underestimated.

Clones were sequenced by immunoSEQ multiplex PCR, and TCRdb holds only the in-frame ones, with some missing. Found here are around 260,000 clones, just over 90% of them singletons; the top ten hold 0.5% to 0.65%. In germline, CDR1 is MNHEY, CDR2 SMNVEV (reference sequence). The CDR3 length is 13 residues. The V and J ends lost 3 bases and 8 bases respectively, with 13 bases between them. A remark on this clone: What it recognizes is unknown.

Sequencing used peripheral blood, obtained on day 0 of AZD1222 vaccination. This clonotype was obtained from an adult in good health. This sequence joins TRBV27 and TRBJ1-2; perhaps TRBD1 as D (6 bases). CDR3 amino acids: CASSLGAFGGYTF. The CDR3 bases are TGTGCCAGCAGTTTGGGGGCCTTTGGGGGCTACACCTTC.